This TCR beta chain was identified during a study of identical twins. Unique molecular identifiers were present on cDNA, and template switching added a universal primer site. TCRdb used MiXCR to reprocess the 5' RACE reads, holding one entry per CDR3 protein. Of 400,000 to 650,000 distinct CDR3 sequences in the sample, under 25% are singletons; the top ten hold around 0.9%. CDR1 is SGDLS, CDR2 YYNGEE, per germline. The V and J ends lost 0 bases and 0 bases respectively, with 8 bases between them. CDR3 length: 15 amino acids. These data are also associated with another study on T cells expressing NK-cell markers. That publication notes: From sorted CD3+CD56+NKG2C+, CD3+CD56+NKG2C- and CD3+CD56-NKG2C+ T cells came the TCR beta repertoires. In several experiments, sorting was confined to alpha-beta TCR T cells through use of an anti-gamma-delta TCR antibody. Of CD8+ T cells, 1.0-7.0% belonged to dominant NKG2C+ clonotypes in five or six donors.

The sequence came from a woman under 30 in good health. Source material: CD4+ T cells sorted from blood. This chain joins TRBV9 and TRBJ2-3; D unclear. In DNA, the CDR3 is TGTGCCAGCAGCGTAGACGGACCCAGCACAGATACGCAGTATTTT. The encoded protein is CASSVDGPSTDTQYF. The variable domain in full, with the rest retrieved from reference TRBV9 and TRBJ2-3, is DSGVTQTPKHLITATGQRVTLRCSPRSGDLSVYWYQQSLDQGLQFLIQYYNGEERAKGNILERFSAQQFPDLHSELNLSSLELGDSALYFCASSVDGPSTDTQYFGPGTRLTVL.